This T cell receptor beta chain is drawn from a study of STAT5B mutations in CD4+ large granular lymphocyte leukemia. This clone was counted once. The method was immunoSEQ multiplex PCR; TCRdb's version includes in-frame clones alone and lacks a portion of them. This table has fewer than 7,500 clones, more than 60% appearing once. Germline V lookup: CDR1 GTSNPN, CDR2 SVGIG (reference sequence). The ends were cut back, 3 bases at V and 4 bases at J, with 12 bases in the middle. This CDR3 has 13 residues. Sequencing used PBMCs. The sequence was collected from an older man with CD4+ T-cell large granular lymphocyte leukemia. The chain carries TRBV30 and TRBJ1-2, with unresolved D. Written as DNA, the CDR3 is TGTGCCTGGAGCCTCACGGGAGTCTATGGCTACACCTTC. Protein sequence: CAWSLTGVYGYTF.